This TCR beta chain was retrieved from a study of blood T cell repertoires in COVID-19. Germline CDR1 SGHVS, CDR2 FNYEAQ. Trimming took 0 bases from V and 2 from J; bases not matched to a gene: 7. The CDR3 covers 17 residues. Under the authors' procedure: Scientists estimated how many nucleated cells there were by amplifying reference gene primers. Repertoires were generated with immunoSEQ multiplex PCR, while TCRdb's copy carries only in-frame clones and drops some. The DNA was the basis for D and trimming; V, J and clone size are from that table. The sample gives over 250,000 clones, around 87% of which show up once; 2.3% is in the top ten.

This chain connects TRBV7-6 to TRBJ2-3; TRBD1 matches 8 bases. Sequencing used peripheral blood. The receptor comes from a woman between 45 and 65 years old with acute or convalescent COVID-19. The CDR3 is CASSLAGTGSYTDTQYF. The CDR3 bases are TGTGCCAGCAGCTTAGCCGGGACAGGCTCTTACACAGATACGCAGTATTTT.